The 14 T cell receptor beta chains given below trace back to one sample, sequenced in a study of Graves' ophthalmopathy and Graves' hyperthyroidism. CDR3 regions of TCR beta were amplified from RNA transcripts. The first round was an RT-PCR with HTBI primers, and the second round was a multiplex PCR. TCRdb recomputed calls from the multiplex PCR reads with MiXCR, one row per CDR3 protein. The sample contains about 230,000 distinct CDR3 sequences, around 50% of which appear only once. Material: peripheral blood. The receptor source for this set is an adult man with Graves' ophthalmopathy.

Only a few counts were recorded for this clonotype. The rearrangement uses TRBV19 and TRBJ2-2; 7 bases map to TRBD2. Germline V gene lookup returns CDR1 LNHDA and CDR2 SQIVND (reference sequence). CDR3 length: 15 amino acids. V gave up 5 bases and J gave up 6 bases; unmatched junction bases: 9. Written as DNA, the CDR3 is TGTGCCAGTAGTCTTGGGCGGGAGCGAGCCGGGGAGCTGTTTTTT. Its translation: CASSLGRERAGELFF.

This chain uses TRBV20-1 with TRBJ1-5; D is perhaps TRBD1 (5 bases). Trimming took 0 bases from V and 0 from J, leaving 15 bases between them. Germline CDR1 and CDR2: DFQATT and SNEGSKA (reference sequence). The CDR3 contains 17 residues. The CDR3 here is CSARDHPGADSNQPQHF. In DNA form, the CDR3 reads TGCAGTGCTAGAGATCATCCCGGGGCAGATAGCAATCAGCCCCAGCATTTT.

Turning to this clonotype: A much larger clone lies one base from this, so it may be a read error. The chain uses TRBV10-3 and TRBJ2-5; D not certain. From germline, CDR1 is ENHRY and CDR2 SYGVKD. This CDR3 spans 14 amino acids. CDR3 sequence reads: CAVSGSKSQETQYF. DNA for the CDR3: TGTGCCGTCAGTGGTTCTAAGTCCCAAGAGACCCAGTACTTC.

V is TRBV4-1 and J is TRBJ1-5; D is unresolved. CDR1 is MGHRA, CDR2 YSYEKL, per germline. This CDR3 contains 15 residues. Trimming removed 0 bases at V and 2 bases at J, with 8 bases between. The CDR3 nucleotides read TGCGCCAGCAGCCAAGAGGAAGGAGGCAATCAGCCCCAGCATTTT. This encodes CASSQEEGGNQPQHF.

This clonotype was observed a handful of times. The chain joins TRBV29-1 to TRBJ2-5; 8 bases are shared with TRBD1. The CDR3 contains 13 residues. The germline V gene encodes CDR1 SQVTM and CDR2 ANQGSEA. Trimming took 6 bases from V and 5 from J; bases not matched to a gene: 8. CDR3 protein: CSVLSGGHETQYF. The CDR3, as DNA: TGCAGCGTCCTCTCAGGGGGCCACGAGACCCAGTACTTC. The full variable domain, with the rest looked up from reference TRBV29-1 and TRBJ2-5, is SAVISQKPSRDICQRGTSLTIQCQVDSQVTMMFWYRQQPGQSLTLIATANQGSEATYESGFVIDKFPISRPNLTFSTLTVSNMSPEDSSIYLCSVLSGGHETQYFGPGTRLLVL.

The chain is built from TRBV9 and TRBJ2-7; 10 bases map to TRBD1. V lost 0 bases, J lost 4 bases, and 4 bases stayed unmatched. Germline V lookup: CDR1 SGDLS, CDR2 YYNGEE. The CDR3 length is 15 residues. The CDR3 here is CASSVEGTGEYEQYF. Written as DNA, the CDR3 is TGTGCCAGCAGCGTAGAAGGGACAGGGGAATACGAGCAGTACTTC.

This clonotype was seen a few times. V usage is TRBV7-8 and J usage is TRBJ2-5, with a weak D call TRBD1 (5 bases). Germline CDR1 reads SGHVS; CDR2 reads FQNEAQ. This CDR3 comprises 16 residues. V lost 5 bases and J lost 4, with 20 bases in between. The CDR3 region has the DNA TGTGCCAGCAGCCAAAGCTTCAGGGCTATGAGAGAGACCCAGTACTTC. Its translation: CASSQSFRAMRETQYF.

Note on this clonotype: This could be a read error, since a much larger clone is one nucleotide away. The chain joins TRBV10-3 to TRBJ1-1; 7 bases line up with TRBD1. The germline V gene has CDR1 ENHRY and CDR2 SYGVKD. The CDR3 is 15 residues long. The CDR3 is CAISEGEGADTEALF. CDR3 DNA sequence: TGTGCCATCAGTGAGGGGGAGGGGGCCGACACTGAAGCTCTCTTT.

The gene calls are TRBV29-1 and TRBJ2-5; D may correspond to TRBD1 or TRBD2 (6 bases each). This CDR3 contains 15 residues. Germline assignment: CDR1 SQVTM and CDR2 ANQGSEA. The V and J ends lost 7 bases and 5 bases respectively, with 23 bases between them. CDR3 coding DNA: TGCAGCGCCAGCAGTGACCAGGGGACTTGGGAGACCCAGTACTTC. This sequence encodes CSASSDQGTWETQYF. The full variable domain, its missing parts supplied by reference TRBV29-1 and TRBJ2-5, is SAVISQKPSRDICQRGTSLTIQCQVDSQVTMMFWYRQQPGQSLTLIATANQGSEATYESGFVIDKFPISRPNLTFSTLTVSNMSPEDSSIYLCSASSDQGTWETQYFGPGTRLLVL.

The V gene is TRBV14, the J gene TRBJ2-6, with TRBD1 identical over 9 bases. The germline gives CDR1 SGHDN, CDR2 FVKESK. J lost 0 bases, V lost 4 bases, and 7 bases had no gene match. There are 18 residues in the CDR3. In DNA, the CDR3 is TGTGCCAGCAGCCCCCAACAGGGGGCCGGCTCTGGGGCCAACGTCCTGACTTTC. Its protein is CASSPQQGAGSGANVLTF.

This clonotype was counted only a few times. This chain's CDR3 is CASSNSGGNQPQHF. CDR3 coding DNA: TGTGCCAGCAGCAATTCAGGGGGGAATCAGCCCCAGCATTTT. The chain recombines TRBV2 with TRBJ1-5; 7 bases match TRBD1. Germline-derived CDR1 and CDR2 are SNHLY and FYNNEI. The CDR3 is 14 amino acids. The ends lost 6 bases at V and 4 bases at J; junction bases unmatched: 6.

V usage is TRBV6-6 and J usage is TRBJ2-7, with 9 bases aligning to TRBD2. Germline V CDR1 and CDR2: MNHNY, SVGAGI (reference sequence). The CDR3 has 15 amino acids. V lost 5 bases, J lost 3 bases, and 8 bases stayed unmatched. DNA for the CDR3: TGTGCCAGCAGTGACCCCGGGACTAGCTTCTACGAGCAGTACTTC. Its translation is CASSDPGTSFYEQYF.

Regarding this clonotype: At one of its ends the junction is not consistent with the germline gene, which may arise from a read error. This chain links TRBV29-1 with TRBJ2-5; no firm D call. The CDR3 extends over 14 amino acids. Germline V gives CDR1 SQVTM, CDR2 ANQGSEA. The CDR3 coding sequence is TGCAGCGTTGAAGGTTGGCAGTCCCAAAAGACCCAGTACTTC. Protein sequence: CSVEGWQSQKTQYF.

In this sample, this clonotype turned up a few times. The chain joins TRBV12-3 or TRBV12-4 to TRBJ1-2; D is undetermined. The V gene lost 2 bases and the J gene lost 5 bases, with 15 bases spanning the gap. The CDR3 is 15 amino acids. CDR3: CASSLLAPMGYGYTF. The CDR3 DNA sequence: TGTGCCAGCAGTTTATTGGCACCAATGGGTTATGGCTACACCTTC.